These 23 T cell receptor beta chains share one sample of origin, sequenced in a study of blood T cells in healthy people across ages. Through a sample-barcoded 5' primer and a J-beta primer mix, a second PCR was run for roughly 7 to 11 cycles. TCRdb called the 5' RACE reads again in MiXCR, with one record for every CDR3 protein. The table includes under 1,100,000 distinct CDR3 sequences, almost 25% detected once. The sample also formed part of further work on T cells of mothers and their children.

The sample taken for sequencing was blood. All receptors come from a girl under 10 years old in good health.

This clonotype was detected only a few times. This sequence joins TRBV24-1 and TRBJ2-5, with 12 positions matching TRBD2. Near its end, the DNA agrees better with TRBJ2-1, so the J call may be wrong. Germline-derived CDR1 and CDR2 are KGHDR and SFDVKD. The CDR3 length is 16 residues. The CDR3 DNA sequence: TGTGCCACCAGTGATCCAACTAGCGGGGGGTTCAATGAGCAGTTCTTC. Protein: CATSDPTSGGFNEQFF.

The chain's CDR3 is CASSEAIDSPLHF. The CDR3 bases are TGTGCCAGCAGTGAGGCGATCGATTCACCCCTCCACTTT. The chain recombines TRBV6-1 with TRBJ1-6; D gene uncertain. Trimming shortened V by 3 bases and J by 8 bases, and 8 bases separated the two germline ends. This CDR3 comprises 13 residues. Germline V gives CDR1 MNHNS, CDR2 SASEGT.

The gene calls are TRBV9 and TRBJ2-7, with TRBD1 as a possible D gene (5 bases). The CDR3 totals 14 residues. Between the trimmed V and J ends, which lost 2 bases and 5 bases, there was a span of 14 bases. Germline CDR1 SGDLS, CDR2 YYNGEE. The CDR3 loop reads CASSVASGPHEQYF. CDR3 bases: TGTGCCAGCAGCGTTGCGTCAGGGCCACACGAGCAGTACTTC. Full variable domain (rest looked up from reference TRBV9 and TRBJ2-7): DSGVTQTPKHLITATGQRVTLRCSPRSGDLSVYWYQQSLDQGLQFLIQYYNGEERAKGNILERFSAQQFPDLHSELNLSSLELGDSALYFCASSVASGPHEQYFGPGTRLTVT.

CDR3 DNA: TGCGCCAGCAGCTCTCCGGACAGGGTTGGATCGTCCTACAATGAGCAGTTCTTC. Protein sequence: CASSSPDRVGSSYNEQFF. The chain carries TRBV5-1 and TRBJ2-1; TRBD1 aligns across 8 bases. Germline V CDR1 and CDR2: SGHRS, YFSETQ. There are 18 residues in the CDR3. Losses at the gene ends were 3 bases for V and 1 base for J; bases not matched to a gene: 12.

The chain employs TRBV6-5 and TRBJ2-5; no firm D call. The germline V and J ends were trimmed by 4 bases and 1 base, with 10 bases remaining between them. Germline V gene data show CDR1 as MNHEY and CDR2 as SVGAGI. There are 14 residues in the CDR3. The CDR3 is CASSSSPLQETQYF. As DNA, the CDR3 is TGTGCCAGCAGTTCCTCGCCCCTCCAAGAGACCCAGTACTTC.

The rearrangement uses TRBV19 and TRBJ2-5; D is perhaps TRBD2 (5 bases). Germline CDR1 reads LNHDA; CDR2 reads SQIVND (reference sequence). V was shortened by 4 bases and J by 3 bases, with 12 bases between the two germline ends. This CDR3 has 14 residues. The CDR3 bases are TGTGCCAGTAGTACGCCAGCGGTGGAAGAGACCCAGTACTTC. Translated, it gives CASSTPAVEETQYF.

CDR3 sequence reads: CASSVRAEETQYF. The DNA for the CDR3 is TGTGCCAGCAGCGTACGGGCAGAAGAGACCCAGTACTTC. The chain is built from TRBV9 and TRBJ2-5; D is ambiguous. Germline loops: CDR1 SGDLS, CDR2 YYNGEE. The V gene lost 1 base and the J gene lost 3 bases, with 7 bases spanning the gap. CDR3 length equals 13 residues.

The chain links TRBV12-3 or TRBV12-4 to TRBJ2-1; D remains ambiguous. This CDR3 has 14 amino acids. With 5 bases removed from V and 0 bases from J, the gap between germline ends came to 8 bases. CDR3 loop: CASSAHRSYNEQFF. DNA for the CDR3: TGTGCCAGCAGTGCTCATCGCTCCTACAATGAGCAGTTCTTC.

The V gene is TRBV12-3 or TRBV12-4, the J gene TRBJ1-5, with 8 bases matching TRBD1. Trimming cost V 8 bases and J 3 bases; bases outside gene matches: 12. The CDR3 consists of 16 residues. For the CDR3, the DNA is TGTGCCAGCCGAACGAGCAGGGGGCGAGACAATCAGCCCCAGCATTTT. Translation: CASRTSRGRDNQPQHF.

The V and J genes are TRBV10-3 and TRBJ2-5; no firm D call. TRBJ2-7 explains the end of the DNA better; the J call may be wrong. The germline CDR1 and CDR2 sequences are ENHRY and SYGVKD. The CDR3 covers 11 residues. The CDR3 nucleotides are TGTGCCATCAGTGGGGCCTACGAGCAGTACTTC. It translates to CAISGAYEQYF.

This clonotype occurred a few times. The rearrangement uses TRBV11-3 and TRBJ1-1, with D unclear. CDR1 SGHNT and CDR2 YENEEA come from the germline V gene. The CDR3 is 15 residues long. V was pared by 5 bases and J by 5 bases, with 18 bases between. The DNA for the CDR3 is TGTGCCAGCAGCCCCAGCTCGGATTGGAGGACTGAAGCTTTCTTT. Amino acid sequence: CASSPSSDWRTEAFF.

This clonotype was counted only a few times. A read error may account for a junction end that differs from germline. The chain carries TRBV20-1 and TRBJ2-5, with 8 bases matching TRBD2. This CDR3 spans 14 amino acids. Germline V gene data show CDR1 as DFQATT and CDR2 as SNEGSKA (reference sequence). CDR3 DNA: TGCAGTGCTAATAGCGGGGAACGCCAAGAGGCCCAGTACTTC. Encoded protein: CSANSGERQEAQYF.

The table lists this clonotype with a few counts. The chain combines TRBV20-1 with TRBJ2-4; 8 bases map to TRBD2. CDR3 length equals 14 residues. CDR1 and CDR2 (germline): DFQATT, SNEGSKA (reference sequence). Unmatched junction bases numbered 7, after V lost 6 bases and J lost 3 bases. The DNA of the CDR3 is TGCAGTGCGCCGGGGGGGCTTGTCAAAAACATTCAGTACTTC. It codes for CSAPGGLVKNIQYF.

The chain uses TRBV12-3 or TRBV12-4 and TRBJ1-3; D remains ambiguous. The CDR3 has 15 amino acids. V gave up 3 bases and J gave up 0 bases, with 9 bases separating them. In DNA, the CDR3 is TGTGCCAGCAGTTTCGGATGGAGCTCTGGAAACACCATATATTTT. Translating it yields CASSFGWSSGNTIYF.

The chain employs TRBV29-1 and TRBJ2-7; D remains unclear. The germline gives CDR1 SQVTM, CDR2 ANQGSEA. CDR3 length: 13 residues. Trimming took 4 bases from V and 0 from J, leaving 10 bases between them. The CDR3 DNA is TGCAGCGTTGGAAGGGAAGCCTCCTACGAGCAGTACTTC. Residues: CSVGREASYEQYF.

This chain links TRBV3-1 with TRBJ2-5, with a tentative D call TRBD2 (5 bases). CDR3 length: 14 residues. Germline V lookup: CDR1 LGHDT, CDR2 YNNKEL (reference sequence). V was clipped by 1 base and J by 5 bases, with 11 bases between them. CDR3 amino acids: CASSQASRRETQYF. The DNA of the CDR3 is TGTGCCAGCAGCCAAGCTAGTAGGAGGGAGACCCAGTACTTC.

This clonotype was found a few times. The J gene is TRBJ1-6, the V gene TRBV6-6, with D unresolved. V dropped 6 bases and J dropped 7 bases, with 16 bases sitting between them. CDR3 length: 15 amino acids. The V gene's germline CDR1 is MNHNY and CDR2 SVGAGI (reference sequence). CDR3 in DNA: TGTGCCAGCAGATACGAGACGGGTAACAATTCACCCCTCCACTTT. Amino acids: CASRYETGNNSPLHF.

The count of this clonotype is one. V gene TRBV6-4 combines with J gene TRBJ2-3; tentative D call: TRBD2 (5 bases). Germline V gives CDR1 MRHNA, CDR2 SNTAGT. Trimming cost V 3 bases and J 3 bases, with 10 bases left between them. CDR3 length: 14 amino acids. The DNA of the CDR3 is TGTGCCAGCAGTGAGGGAGCCCGGACAGATACGCAGTATTTT. Protein product: CASSEGARTDTQYF.

The rearrangement joins TRBV28 to TRBJ1-1, with D perhaps matching TRBD1 (5 bases). Between the trimmed V and J ends, which lost 6 bases and 0 bases, there was a span of 23 bases. The CDR3 loop spans 18 amino acids. Germline lookup yields CDR1 MDHEN and CDR2 SYDVKM. CDR3 in DNA: TGTGCCAGCAGGACCCCCTTTGGGGCCGTCGGCATGAACACTGAAGCTTTCTTT. This encodes CASRTPFGAVGMNTEAFF.

This chain uses TRBV24-1 with TRBJ2-3, with TRBD2 matching 8 bases. V lost 3 bases to trimming and J lost 3 bases; unmatched junction nucleotides: 10. CDR1 and CDR2 (germline): KGHDR, SFDVKD. The CDR3 contains 17 residues. The CDR3: CATSDRNPGLVTDTQYF. DNA of the CDR3: TGTGCCACCAGTGATCGGAATCCGGGACTAGTGACAGATACGCAGTATTTT.

V is TRBV29-1 and J is TRBJ2-5; 10 nucleotides agree with TRBD2. The J call could be wrong; TRBJ2-7 is a better fit for the DNA end. In germline, CDR1 is SQVTM, CDR2 ANQGSEA. CDR3 length: 13 amino acids. The CDR3 spells CSVLAGDVDEQYF. CDR3 bases: TGCAGCGTCCTAGCGGGAGATGTGGACGAGCAGTACTTC.

This clonotype was observed a handful of times. The V gene is TRBV29-1, the J gene TRBJ2-5; possible D gene TRBD2, 5 bases. The DNA end lines up better with TRBJ2-1; the J call may be wrong. Germline V gene sequence: CDR1 SQVTM, CDR2 ANQGSEA. CDR3 length equals 12 residues. CDR3 in amino acids: CSSARVGNEQFF. In nucleotides, the CDR3 is TGCAGCTCCGCGAGGGTTGGGAATGAGCAGTTCTTC.

This chain uses TRBV7-6 with TRBJ1-4; D might be TRBD1 (6 bases). CDR3 size: 15 residues. CDR1 is SGHVS and CDR2 is FNYEAQ in the germline V gene. V was cut by 4 bases and J by 8 bases, with 17 bases left in between. The CDR3 here is CASSYGPLGGEKLFF. The CDR3 DNA follows: TGTGCCAGCAGCTACGGGCCCTTAGGGGGAGAAAAACTGTTTTTT.